This T cell receptor beta chain stems from a study of T cells in pancreatic ductal adenocarcinoma (dated by TCRdb to about 2017). Concerning the study at large: The work assessed suppressive cells as well as CD8+ T cells infiltrating resected pancreatic ductal adenocarcinoma, measuring their numbers, locations, and properties, in order to shed light on the adaptive T-cell response that occurs naturally.

Notes on this clone: Its antigen is still unknown. No qualities accompany the bases; no much larger clone lies one base away.

The CDR3, from cysteine to phenylalanine, totals 16 residues. Just CDR3 DNA is preserved here, 48 bases in frame from base 1. Summary of the overall study and its limitations: Tumor versus blood clonality comparisons may be biased because tumors are enriched in CD45RO+ effector rather than naive T cells, biasing toward lower diversity. Because inoperable disease is present at presentation in most pancreatic cancer patients, the resected cohort was biased toward the minority with early-stage disease. Blood samples had more total productive templates and 6 to 8-fold more unique clonotypes than tumor samples. T-cell clonality did not differ significantly between tumor and blood, with mean clonality approximately 0.11 in tumors and 0.055 to 0.08 in blood.

The immunoSEQ hsTCRB kit was used to amplify TCR beta CDR3 regions from genomic DNA. An Illumina HiSeq system was used to carry out high-throughput TRB CDR3 sequencing. Turning to the authors' computational methods: Sequencing reads were analyzed with the immunoSEQ software, and nonproductive sequences with premature stops or frame-shifts were excluded. Clonality of the repertoire was calculated as one minus the Shannon entropy normalized by log2 of the number of unique productive sequences. In its TCRdb copy, this immuneACCESS table keeps in-frame sequences only and misses some clones. Where compared with another copy, unresolved V genes explain less than half of these, and the others have no known cause. D and trimming were read from the DNA, whereas the V and J calls and clone size are those reported in that table. The sample profile shows 8,500 to 9,500 clones; roughly nine tenths of them were found once. Approximately 3.1% of the sample comes from the top ten.

Selected pancreatic ductal adenocarcinoma patients had undergone surgery without neoadjuvant therapy. After peripheral blood was drawn into heparin tubes, PBMCs were separated on a histopaque density gradient and then cryopreserved in around 11% DMSO. Genomic DNA was extracted from roughly seven PBMC and under ten flash-frozen tumor specimens using the DNeasy Blood and Tissue Kit with Proteinase K and RNase treatment. The receptor was isolated from a human donor with pancreatic ductal adenocarcinoma. Source material: PBMCs. The sequence joins TRBV12-2 to TRBJ2-3; the table gives TRBD2 as D, unverified against the DNA. TRBV12-2 has pseudogene status. The DNA is as follows: TGTGCAAGTCGCTCAATTAGCGGGGGGGCCTCAGATACGCAGTATTTT. This encodes CASRSISGGASDTQYF.